A single sample gave rise to the 32 T cell receptor beta chains below, sequenced in a study of blood T cell repertoires in COVID-19. Measured with immunoSEQ multiplex PCR; TCRdb has only the in-frame clones, and not every one. In the table there are fewer than 150,000 clones, approximately 77% of which are singletons. The source material was peripheral blood. All receptors derive from a man older than 75 with acute or convalescent COVID-19.

The chain links TRBV5-6 to TRBJ2-7, with 10 bases matching TRBD1. Looked up from germline, CDR1 is SGHDT and CDR2 is YYEEEE. After removal of 6 bases from V and 9 bases from J, the junction contained 21 bases not matched to a gene. The CDR3 consists of 17 residues. DNA of the CDR3: TGTGCCAGCAACTCGCTGGGCCGGGACAGGGGAGAAAGAGGGCAGTACTTC. As protein: CASNSLGRDRGERGQYF.

This rearrangement joins TRBV20-1 to TRBJ1-2; TRBD1 agrees at 10 bases. The V gene end was trimmed by 3 bases and the J gene end by 4 bases; junction bases not matched to a gene: 8. Germline assignment: CDR1 DFQATT and CDR2 SNEGSKA (reference sequence). The CDR3 consists of 15 residues. The CDR3 DNA is TGCAGTGCTAGTCAGACAGGGGGCGCGGGCTATGGCTACACCTTC. Its protein is CSASQTGGAGYGYTF.

The rearrangement joins TRBV4-1 to TRBJ1-1; possible D gene TRBD1, 6 bases. Deletions cut 0 bases from V and 4 bases from J, with 12 bases between. The CDR3 is 15 amino acids. From germline, CDR1 is MGHRA and CDR2 YSYEKL. CDR3 protein: CASSQDAGALTEAFF. The CDR3 DNA reads TGCGCCAGCAGCCAAGATGCAGGGGCGCTCACTGAAGCTTTCTTT.

The V gene is TRBV4-3, the J gene TRBJ2-3; 10 bases are a match to TRBD2. Germline CDR1 reads LGHNA; CDR2 reads YSLEER. Trimming removed 3 bases from V and 2 bases from J; junction bases left unmatched: 5. The CDR3 has 16 amino acids. The CDR3 bases are TGCGCCAGCAGCCAGACCGGGACTAGCGTCACAGATACGCAGTATTTT. Its protein is CASSQTGTSVTDTQYF.

J is TRBJ1-2 and V is TRBV7-9; 8 nucleotides agree with TRBD1. Germline trimming cut 5 bases from V and 6 bases from J; bases unmatched to any gene: 5. CDR1 is SEHNR and CDR2 is FQNEAQ in the germline V gene (reference sequence). This CDR3 has 13 residues. CDR3 sequence: CASSLDRGDGYTF. The CDR3 nucleotides read TGTGCCAGCAGCCTAGACAGGGGTGATGGCTACACCTTC.

A few counts support this clone. V and J are TRBV29-1 and TRBJ1-1, with 8 positions matching TRBD1. The CDR3 spans 15 residues. The germline gives CDR1 SQVTM, CDR2 ANQGSEA. The trim removed 4 bases at V and 4 bases at J, leaving 11 bases unmatched. This CDR3 reads CSVGGQGISSTEAFF. DNA for the CDR3: TGCAGCGTTGGAGGACAGGGAATATCGAGCACTGAAGCTTTCTTT.

This chain links TRBV12-5 with TRBJ2-1; 13 bases fit TRBD2. V was pared by 1 base and J by 8 bases, with 2 bases of the junction left unmatched. Looked up from germline, CDR1 is LGHNT and CDR2 is FRNRAP. There are 15 residues in the CDR3. The CDR3 spells CASGLGLAGGDEQFF. As DNA, the CDR3 is TGTGCTAGTGGTTTGGGACTAGCGGGGGGTGATGAGCAGTTCTTC.

The V gene is TRBV11-2, the J gene TRBJ2-1, with D perhaps matching TRBD2 (7 bases). The CDR3 spans 17 residues. Trimming left V 5 bases short and J 9 bases short, with 26 bases between. In germline, CDR1 is SGHAT, CDR2 FQNNGV. The CDR3 DNA reads TGTGCCAGCAGCCGTGGGGCGGGGGCCCTTCTTGGGAGTGAGCAGTTCTTC. It codes for CASSRGAGALLGSEQFF.

The V gene is TRBV19, the J gene TRBJ1-6; maybe TRBD1 (6 bases). CDR3 length: 16 amino acids. CDR1 is LNHDA, CDR2 SQIVND, per germline (reference sequence). Trimming left V 3 bases short and J 1 base short, with 10 bases between. The CDR3 coding sequence is TGTGCCAGTAGTATTCAGCAGGGGTCCTATAATTCACCCCTCCACTTT. This translates into CASSIQQGSYNSPLHF.

The rearrangement joins TRBV19 to TRBJ2-7, with D tentatively TRBD1 (5 bases). CDR3 length equals 13 residues. V gave up 5 bases and J gave up 7 bases, with 15 bases separating them. Germline V gene sequence: CDR1 LNHDA, CDR2 SQIVND (reference sequence). Here the CDR3 reads CASSELGAGEQYF. The DNA of the CDR3 is TGTGCCAGTAGTGAACTTGGGGCCGGGGAGCAGTACTTC.

The V and J genes are TRBV7-6 and TRBJ2-2; D remains ambiguous. This CDR3 spans 16 amino acids. CDR1 is SGHVS and CDR2 is FNYEAQ in the germline V gene. The ends were cut back, 2 bases at V and 1 base at J, with 11 bases in the middle. CDR3 amino acids: CASSLNWAGNTGELFF. The CDR3 DNA is TGTGCCAGCAGCTTAAATTGGGCAGGGAACACCGGGGAGCTGTTTTTT.

This clone has only a few counts. This rearrangement joins TRBV2 to TRBJ1-5, with D hard to call. Germline-derived CDR1 and CDR2 are SNHLY and FYNNEI. The V end was cut by 6 bases, the J end by 3 bases, with 18 bases between. The CDR3 runs to 16 residues. The CDR3 loop reads CASSPLGPGSNQPQHF. DNA of the CDR3: TGTGCCAGCAGCCCACTAGGCCCGGGATCCAATCAGCCCCAGCATTTT.

This clone was counted a single time. V usage is TRBV13 and J usage is TRBJ2-7; 10 nucleotides match TRBD2. Germline-derived CDR1 and CDR2 are PRHDT and FYEKMQ (reference sequence). The V gene end was trimmed by 5 bases and the J gene end by 5 bases; junction bases not matched to a gene: 6. The CDR3 has 14 residues. In DNA, the CDR3 is TGTGCCAGCAGCCAGCGGGGGGGCTCTCACGAGCAGTACTTC. Translation: CASSQRGGSHEQYF.

The V gene is TRBV14, the J gene TRBJ1-6; D may be TRBD1 (5 bases). Germline V gene sequence: CDR1 SGHDN, CDR2 FVKESK. The CDR3 loop spans 17 amino acids. Trimming left V 4 bases short and J 6 bases short, with 19 bases between. The CDR3 reads CASSPGVAGRSNSPLHF. CDR3 DNA: TGTGCCAGCAGCCCCGGTGTTGCGGGACGGAGTAATTCACCCCTCCACTTT.

V usage is TRBV28 and J usage is TRBJ2-5; 9 bases are shared with TRBD2. Germline V gene lookup returns CDR1 MDHEN and CDR2 SYDVKM. CDR3 length equals 13 residues. The trim removed 6 bases at V and 7 bases at J, leaving 6 bases unmatched. The DNA of the CDR3 is TGTGCCAGCAGCCCGGGACTAGCTGGGACCCAGTACTTC. Amino acid sequence: CASSPGLAGTQYF.

V is TRBV19 and J is TRBJ1-2; TRBD1 agrees at 9 bases. The CDR3 runs 16 residues. V gave up 3 bases and J gave up 5 bases; unmatched junction bases: 10. Looked up from germline, CDR1 is LNHDA and CDR2 is SQIVND (reference sequence). CDR3 DNA sequence: TGTGCCAGTAGTATCAGGCAGGGACAGGGTAATTATGGCTACACCTTC. It translates to CASSIRQGQGNYGYTF.

This clone was seen more than once but under ten times. The chain couples TRBV7-2 to TRBJ2-2; TRBD2 agrees at 12 bases. V shed 0 bases and J 3 bases; nucleotides not matched to a gene: 8. CDR3 length equals 19 residues. Germline V gene data show CDR1 as SGHTA and CDR2 as FQGNSA. The CDR3 loop is CASSLALLAGGMDTGELFF. The CDR3 DNA follows: TGTGCCAGCAGCTTAGCGCTACTAGCGGGGGGCATGGACACCGGGGAGCTGTTTTTT.

The gene calls are TRBV2 and TRBJ2-2; D not certain. V was shortened by 5 bases and J by 0 bases, with 13 bases between the two germline ends. The CDR3 extends over 16 amino acids. The germline V gene has CDR1 SNHLY and CDR2 FYNNEI. The CDR3 nucleotides are TGTGCCAGCAGTTTGCAGGCCACCGCGAACACCGGGGAGCTGTTTTTT. This codes for CASSLQATANTGELFF.

The chain links TRBV28 to TRBJ2-1; D perhaps matches TRBD1 (5 bases). The V gene lost 4 bases and the J gene lost 10 bases, with 14 bases spanning the gap. Germline V CDR1 and CDR2: MDHEN, SYDVKM. CDR3 length: 13 amino acids. The CDR3 reads CASSSPGKSEQFF. In nucleotides, the CDR3 is TGTGCCAGCAGTTCGCCAGGGAAAAGCGAGCAGTTCTTC.

The chain uses TRBV2 and TRBJ1-5; 7 nucleotides line up with TRBD1. From germline, CDR1 is SNHLY and CDR2 FYNNEI. The CDR3 spans 14 residues. Trimming at V came to 6 bases and at J to 7 bases, leaving 9 bases not matched to a gene. CDR3 DNA: TGTGCCAGCAGCCAACAGGGGCAGGTCCAGCCCCAGCATTTT. This encodes CASSQQGQVQPQHF.

The chain employs TRBV7-9 and TRBJ1-4; no definite D call. The CDR3 spans 14 residues. Per the germline V gene, CDR1 is SEHNR and CDR2 is FQNEAQ (reference sequence). V lost 6 bases and J 7 bases, leaving 15 bases between the germline ends. The CDR3 DNA is TGTGCCAGCAGTTCCGGAGGGAAATTTGAAAAACTGTTTTTT. This encodes CASSSGGKFEKLFF. The whole variable domain, filled in from reference TRBV7-9 and TRBJ1-4, reads DTGVSQNPRHKITKRGQNVTFRCDPISEHNRLYWYRQTLGQGPEFLTYFQNEAQLEKSRLLSDRFSAERPKGSFSTLEIQRTEQGDSAMYLCASSSGGKFEKLFFGSGTQLSVL.

The rearrangement joins TRBV7-2 to TRBJ2-3; 7 nucleotides line up with TRBD1. The CDR3 extends over 16 amino acids. With V trimmed by 1 base and J by 6 bases, 10 bases remained unmatched. Germline V gene lookup returns CDR1 SGHTA and CDR2 FQGNSA. In DNA form, the CDR3 reads TGTGCCAGCAGCTTAGTAGGGGGCAATGGATACGATACGCAGTATTTT. Translation gives CASSLVGGNGYDTQYF. Filled out from reference TRBV7-2 and TRBJ2-3, the complete variable domain reads GAGVSQSPSNKVTEKGKDVELRCDPISGHTALYWYRQSLGQGLEFLIYFQGNSAPDKSGLPSDRFSAERTGGSVSTLTIQRTQQEDSAVYLCASSLVGGNGYDTQYFGPGTRLTVL.

CDR3 residues: CASNETGTKNIQYF. CDR3 coding DNA: TGTGCCAGCAATGAGACAGGGACCAAAAACATTCAGTACTTC. The V and J genes are TRBV2 and TRBJ2-4, with 7 positions matching TRBD1. Germline V gene sequence: CDR1 SNHLY, CDR2 FYNNEI. This CDR3 spans 14 amino acids. J gave up 2 bases and V 7 bases, and 5 bases lay outside the gene matches.

Only one count was recorded for this clone. The V gene is TRBV5-1, the J gene TRBJ2-5, with D possibly TRBD2 on 5 matching bases. V was trimmed by 3 bases and J by 5 bases, leaving 20 bases between them. Germline V gene data show CDR1 as SGHRS and CDR2 as YFSETQ. The CDR3 runs 16 residues. The chain's CDR3 is CASSSSGVRKVETQYF. The CDR3 bases are TGCGCCAGCAGCTCCTCCGGGGTCAGGAAGGTTGAGACCCAGTACTTC.

This clone has just a few counts. The rearrangement uses TRBV4-3 and TRBJ1-6, with TRBD1 matching 7 bases. Unmatched junction bases numbered 7, after V lost 1 base and J lost 7 bases. Germline lookup yields CDR1 LGHNA and CDR2 YSLEER. The CDR3 consists of 16 residues. This chain's CDR3 is CASSQVAGTANSPLHF. The CDR3 DNA sequence: TGCGCCAGCAGCCAAGTTGCCGGGACAGCCAATTCACCCCTCCACTTT.

The chain is built from TRBV30 and TRBJ2-6, with a weak D call TRBD1 (5 bases). The CDR3 sequence is 16 residues long. Looked up from germline, CDR1 is GTSNPN and CDR2 is SVGIG (reference sequence). Trimming left V 4 bases short and J 0 bases short, with 13 bases between. The CDR3 loop is CAWKGPGYSGANVLTF. CDR3 bases: TGTGCCTGGAAGGGGCCAGGGTACTCTGGGGCCAACGTCCTGACTTTC.

This clone was observed a single time. J is TRBJ2-7 and V is TRBV12-2; the table gives TRBD1 as D, unverified against the DNA. TRBV12-2 is a pseudogene segment. The CDR3 contains 16 residues. CDR3 in DNA: TGTGCAAGTCGCTTAAAATGGGGGACAGTTGCCTACGAGCAGTACTTC. Its translation: CASRLKWGTVAYEQYF.

The rearrangement joins TRBV5-1 to TRBJ2-7, with 9 bases fitting TRBD1. Per the germline V gene, CDR1 is SGHRS and CDR2 is YFSETQ. The CDR3 has 15 amino acids. V gave up 3 bases and J gave up 1 base; unmatched junction bases: 5. In DNA form, the CDR3 reads TGCGCCAGCAGCTCGGGACAGGGTGGATCCTACGAGCAGTACTTC. Translation gives CASSSGQGGSYEQYF.

The chain carries TRBV3-1 (or the pseudogene TRBV3-2) and TRBJ2-7; perhaps TRBD1 as D (6 bases). V lost 2 bases to trimming and J lost 3 bases, with 23 bases between them. Germline lookup yields CDR1 LGHDT and CDR2 YNNKEL (reference sequence). CDR3 length: 18 amino acids. The CDR3 loop is CASSQYFLRGFGHYEQYF. The CDR3 DNA reads as TGTGCCAGCAGCCAATACTTTTTGAGGGGGTTCGGTCACTACGAGCAGTACTTC.

This chain joins TRBV28 and TRBJ2-5; 9 positions agree with TRBD1. J gave up 7 bases and V 4 bases, and 1 base lay outside the gene matches. This CDR3 is 12 amino acids long. Germline lookup yields CDR1 MDHEN and CDR2 SYDVKM. The CDR3 DNA is TGTGCCAGCAGTTCGACAGGGGGGACCCAGTACTTC. Encoded protein: CASSSTGGTQYF.

CDR3: CASSLTREQFF. DNA of the CDR3: TGCGCCAGCAGCTTGACTCGCGAGCAGTTCTTC. The chain has TRBV5-1 and TRBJ2-1; D is ambiguous. V was trimmed by 1 base and J by 10 bases, leaving 6 bases between them. Per germline, CDR1 SGHRS and CDR2 YFSETQ. CDR3 length equals 11 residues.

The V call is TRBV9, the J call TRBJ2-2; D gene unclear. The V and J ends lost 0 bases and 7 bases respectively, with 7 bases between them. This CDR3 has 13 amino acids. CDR1 is SGDLS and CDR2 is YYNGEE in the germline V gene. The CDR3 reads CASSVDNIGELFF. The CDR3 nucleotides read TGTGCCAGCAGCGTAGACAATATCGGGGAGCTGTTTTTT.